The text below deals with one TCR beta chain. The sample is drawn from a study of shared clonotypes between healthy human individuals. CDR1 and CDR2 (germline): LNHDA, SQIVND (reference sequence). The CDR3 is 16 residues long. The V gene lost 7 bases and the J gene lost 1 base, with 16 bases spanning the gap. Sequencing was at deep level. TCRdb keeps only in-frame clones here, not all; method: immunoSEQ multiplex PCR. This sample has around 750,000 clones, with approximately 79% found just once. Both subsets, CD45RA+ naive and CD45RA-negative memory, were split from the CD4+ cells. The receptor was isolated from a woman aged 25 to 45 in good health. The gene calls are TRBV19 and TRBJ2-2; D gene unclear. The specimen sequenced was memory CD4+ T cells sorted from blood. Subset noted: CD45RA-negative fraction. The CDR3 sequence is CASKFAGAKNTGELFF. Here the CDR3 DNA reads TGTGCCAGTAAGTTTGCAGGAGCTAAGAACACCGGGGAGCTGTTTTTT.